This T cell receptor (beta chain) comes out of a study of shared clonotypes between healthy human individuals. At the level of the study: Contributing individuals were two females and three males aged 18 to 49. Study-wide points: Shared across four donors were roughly 4.8% of the naive CD4 clonotypes.

Comments on this clone: Its cognate antigen is unknown.

TCRdb's copy holds only in-frame clones and misses some; the assay was immunoSEQ multiplex PCR. The sample has approximately 1.4 million clones; about 98% are singletons. This CDR3 has 15 residues. V was shortened by 4 bases and J by 7 bases, with 18 bases between the two germline ends. Germline lookup yields CDR1 MDHEN and CDR2 SYDVKM. It was into CD45RA+ naive and CD45RA-negative memory subsets that the CD4+ cells were split. Sequenced material: naive CD4+ T cells sorted from blood. Sample subset: CD45RA+ positively selected. The chain has TRBV28 and TRBJ2-3; maybe TRBD1 (6 bases). This receptor was taken from a man aged 25 to 45 in good health. In DNA, the CDR3 is TGTGCCAGCAGTTCCAACCCACAGGGAAGGTATACGCAGTATTTT. Protein product: CASSSNPQGRYTQYF.